The TCR beta chain described here comes from a study of T cells in Graves' hyperthyroidism and ophthalmopathy. Across the whole study: Initial diagnosis, before any treatment, was when peripheral blood was collected.

Germline V CDR1 and CDR2: SGHAT, FQNNGV. After removal of 5 bases from V and 4 bases from J, the junction contained 14 bases not matched to a gene. The CDR3 length is 18 residues. Based on clinical symptoms, serum thyroxine and TRAb, thyroid ultrasound and orbital computed tomography, diagnoses were reached. Researchers took RNA transcripts and amplified the TCR beta CDR3 regions from them. The study used the HTBI primer set for a first-round RT-PCR of the TCR CDR3. TCRdb itself ran the multiplex PCR reads through MiXCR, one entry per CDR3 protein. The data contain under 400,000 distinct CDR3 sequences, over 15% of them singletons. This clonotype was recorded at least ten times. Its antigen is still unknown. Study-wide results and limits: Onset of ophthalmopathy came a median approximately 6.5 months after the model predicted it.

V gene TRBV11-2 combines with J gene TRBJ2-5; 12 nucleotides agree with TRBD2. The sequencing input was blood. The clonotype comes from a man aged 25 to 40 with Graves' hyperthyroidism. CDR3 in DNA: TGTGCCAGCAGCACCACCCATAGCACTAGCGGGAGGTTAGAGACCCAGTACTTC. As protein: CASSTTHSTSGRLETQYF.